This T cell receptor (beta chain) was sequenced for a study of blood T cells in healthy people across ages. Whole-study findings and limits: Correlation between TCR beta diversity and naive T cell percentage was strong.

Combining a sample-barcoded 5' primer with a J-beta primer mix, a second PCR ran for about 7 to 12 cycles. Via MiXCR, TCRdb re-called the 5' RACE reads, giving one row per CDR3 protein. The sample lists about 1.6 million distinct CDR3 sequences; roughly a third were seen once. Germline CDR1 reads MNHEY; CDR2 reads SVGAGI. V gave up 2 bases and J gave up 4 bases, with 10 bases separating them. The CDR3 is made up of 14 amino acids. A word on this clonotype: Antigen unknown.

It was approximately 9 milliliters of peripheral blood that were drawn from each donor. The study isolated at least 6.5 million PBMCs from each sample. Per individual sample, total RNA of at least 5 micrograms was extracted. The sequenced sample consisted of blood. This TCR derives from a woman aged 25 to 45 in good health. This chain connects TRBV6-5 to TRBJ2-3, with D unclear. Here the CDR3 DNA reads TGTGCCAGCAGTTACGGCCAGACGGCAGATACGCAGTATTTT. Its translation: CASSYGQTADTQYF.